By share, the clone carrying this T cell receptor beta chain counts as hyperexpanded. Antigen: not known. The study tagged each TCR cDNA molecule with a unique molecular identifier. Via MiXCR, TCRdb re-called the 5' RACE reads, giving one row per CDR3 protein. Altogether fewer than 2,000 distinct CDR3 sequences are present, 40% to 55% being singletons, with the ten largest covering about 42%. This CDR3 spans 13 amino acids. Germline V lookup: CDR1 SQVTM, CDR2 ANQGSEA. The ends were cut back, 5 bases at V and 5 bases at J, with 10 bases in the middle. The time point was: sample taken at primary tumor resection. TCRs were sequenced from unsorted whole RNA of tumor, nontumor lung or PBMC. The donors comprised around 72 untreated early-stage non-small cell lung cancer patients. The record originates from a study of spatial heterogeneity in lung cancer. Study at large: The study observed each unique TCR and UMI combination more than ten times on average in raw reads. Study results and caveats: In blood, ubiquitous expanded tumor TCRs appeared more at resection than follow-up.

J is TRBJ1-6 and V is TRBV29-1; D call uncertain. The sample in question was PBMCs, obtained at surgery. This TCR came from a female donor with early-stage non-small cell lung cancer. The CDR3 DNA is TGCAGCGTTATGGACGCAGATAATTCACCCCTCCACTTT. It is translated as CSVMDADNSPLHF.